Below, 30 T cell receptor beta chains from the same sample are listed, as sequenced in a study of regulatory T cells in long-lasting Graves disease (dated by TCRdb to about 2021). The time point label corresponds to: newly diagnosed GD, antithyroid drugs for less than 3 months. For both TCR sequencing and RNA sequencing, RNA was extracted from PBMCs using TRIzol. The method was multiplex PCR. Sequencing was carried out with an Illumina HiSeq 4000. TCR beta libraries were built with iRepertoire HTBI primers and Arm-PCR amplification of CDR3 regions. The public reads were reanalyzed by TCRdb: fastp trimming at Q25, MiXCR alignment, in-frame beta chains only. One record per CDR3 amino acid sequence lists the most common genes and DNA. The sample profile shows 300,000 to 400,000 distinct CDR3 sequences; roughly a sixth of them were found once. The leading ten clones occupy 30% of the sample. These same data were also listed under a study on T cells in Graves' hyperthyroidism and ophthalmopathy.

The sample here was peripheral blood mononuclear cells (PBMCs), taken at new diagnosis, from a patient treated with antithyroid drugs. The receptors were sampled from a man aged 35-49 years with Graves disease. Donor details come from another sample of the same person, matched by shared clones.

This clonotype occurred many times. This chain uses TRBV18 with TRBJ1-4; TRBD1 matches at 9 bases. V lost 1 base, J lost 4 bases, and 7 bases stayed unmatched. Germline CDR1 KGHSH, CDR2 LQKENI. The CDR3 is 17 amino acids. The CDR3 bases are TGTGCCAGCTCACCACTCACCCCGGGACAGGGTAATGAAAAACTGTTTTTT. Encoded protein: CASSPLTPGQGNEKLFF.

This clonotype has ten or more counts. The chain uses TRBV2 and TRBJ1-5, with D perhaps matching TRBD1 (5 bases). The CDR3 covers 12 residues. V was cut by 6 bases and J by 6 bases, with 9 bases left in between. The germline gives CDR1 SNHLY, CDR2 FYNNEI. CDR3 amino acids: CASRGLGQPQHF. The CDR3 coding sequence is TGTGCCAGCAGGGGGCTAGGTCAGCCCCAGCATTTT. Supplemented by reference TRBV2 and TRBJ1-5, the full variable domain reads EPEVTQTPSHQVTQMGQEVILRCVPISNHLYFYWYRQILGQKVEFLVSFYNNEISEKSEIFDDQFSVERPDGSNFTLKIRSTKLEDSAMYFCASRGLGQPQHFGDGTRLSIL.

This clonotype was detected a few times. The V call is TRBV20-1, the J call TRBJ2-4; TRBD1 matches at 9 bases. CDR3 length equals 14 residues. With 2 bases clipped from V and 8 bases from J, the junction kept 7 bases outside the gene matches. CDR1 DFQATT and CDR2 SNEGSKA come from the germline V gene (reference sequence). CDR3 nucleotides: TGCAGTGCTAGACAGGACAGGGGTCGCTACATTCAGTACTTC. Its protein product is CSARQDRGRYIQYF.

This clonotype was detected a few times. V and J are TRBV20-1 and TRBJ1-2, with 9 bases matching TRBD1. Germline values: CDR1 DFQATT, CDR2 SNEGSKA (reference sequence). This CDR3 has 15 residues. Written as DNA, the CDR3 is TGCATGAGCATAGAACAGGGGGCACCTGACTATGGCTACACCTTC. It translates to CMSIEQGAPDYGYTF.

This clonotype was observed a handful of times. The V gene is TRBV29-1, the J gene TRBJ2-7; TRBD1 might be the D (5 bases). This CDR3 spans 15 amino acids. The ends were cut back, 3 bases at V and 0 bases at J, with 15 bases in the middle. Germline V CDR1 and CDR2: SQVTM, ANQGSEA. The CDR3 protein is CSVERFTGYSYEQYF. The CDR3 nucleotides read TGCAGCGTTGAGCGTTTCACAGGATACTCCTACGAGCAGTACTTC.

There are a few counts of this clonotype. This chain uses TRBV20-1 with TRBJ1-1; unclear D gene. From germline, CDR1 is DFQATT and CDR2 SNEGSKA (reference sequence). Trimming took off 5 bases at V and 1 base at J, with 5 bases between the two ends. The CDR3 spans 11 residues. CDR3 protein: CSALKNTEAFF. Here the CDR3 DNA reads TGCAGTGCTCTGAAGAACACTGAAGCTTTCTTT.

This clonotype was detected many times. This chain connects TRBV3-1 to TRBJ2-1; D is unresolved. This CDR3 has 13 amino acids. Per germline, CDR1 LGHDT and CDR2 YNNKEL (reference sequence). V lost 9 bases, J lost 0 bases, and 9 bases lay in between. CDR3 DNA sequence: TGTGCCAGTTCGTATCGCTCCTACAATGAGCAGTTCTTC. Translated, it gives CASSYRSYNEQFF.

This clonotype was seen many times. This rearrangement joins TRBV28 to TRBJ1-4; 11 bases are a match to TRBD1. The CDR3 is 16 amino acids. The germline V gene has CDR1 MDHEN and CDR2 SYDVKM. J was trimmed by 0 bases and V by 6 bases; bases with no gene match: 3. CDR3 DNA: TGTGCCAGCAGCTCGGGACAGGGGGCAACTAATGAAAAACTGTTTTTT. This gives the protein CASSSGQGATNEKLFF.

This clonotype was counted many times. The genes are TRBV5-1 and TRBJ2-7; tentatively, D is TRBD2 (6 bases). This CDR3 is 15 amino acids long. The germline V gene encodes CDR1 SGHRS and CDR2 YFSETQ. V was pared by 2 bases and J by 5 bases, with 17 bases between. CDR3 residues: CASSFGDWEVDEQYF. CDR3 coding DNA: TGCGCCAGCAGCTTCGGGGATTGGGAGGTGGACGAGCAGTACTTC.

A word on this clonotype: A far larger clone is only one base removed, so a read error is likely. This chain uses TRBV7-9 with TRBJ2-7; D gene uncertain. This CDR3 contains 17 residues. V lost 5 bases and J 3 bases, leaving 23 bases between the germline ends. Germline V gene lookup returns CDR1 SEHNR and CDR2 FQNEAQ (reference sequence). Here the CDR3 DNA reads TGTGCCAGCAGCCCGGAACCGACGGGCCTTCGCCGCTACGAGCAGTACTTC. Amino acids: CASSPEPTGLRRYEQYF.

This clonotype appeared many times. The gene calls are TRBV30 and TRBJ2-5; 8 nucleotides line up with TRBD1. Germline V lookup: CDR1 GTSNPN, CDR2 SVGIG (reference sequence). The CDR3 has 13 amino acids. V trimming: 8 bases; J trimming: 5 bases; junction bases outside the gene matches: 10. The CDR3 loop is CAGQGGPLETQYF. In DNA form, the CDR3 reads TGTGCCGGACAGGGTGGCCCCTTGGAGACCCAGTACTTC.

This clonotype was counted a single time. This rearrangement joins TRBV24-1 to TRBJ2-2; D is unclear. Between the trimmed V and J ends, which lost 1 base and 2 bases, there was a span of 7 bases. CDR1 and CDR2 from the germline V gene are KGHDR and SFDVKD. This CDR3 comprises 15 residues. CDR3: CATSDLTDNTGELFF. Written as DNA, the CDR3 is TGTGCCACCAGTGATTTAACAGACAACACCGGGGAGCTGTTTTTT.

The chain combines TRBV3-1 with TRBJ1-6, with D hard to call. V was clipped by 0 bases and J by 9 bases, with 9 bases between them. This CDR3 has 14 residues. CDR1 LGHDT and CDR2 YNNKEL come from the germline V gene (reference sequence). CDR3 nucleotide sequence: TGTGCCAGCAGCCAAGACGGGGTCGTTTCACCCCTCCACTTT. Protein: CASSQDGVVSPLHF.

This clonotype was seen repeatedly, ten times or more. The chain links TRBV2 to TRBJ2-5; TRBD2 matches 12 bases. The J call may be faulty, since TRBJ2-1 better matches the DNA end. This CDR3 spans 15 amino acids. Per the germline V gene, CDR1 is SNHLY and CDR2 is FYNNEI. CDR3 sequence (DNA): TGTGCCAGCAGTCCCGGGACTAGCGGGCGGGGGGAGCAGTTCTTC. This gives the protein CASSPGTSGRGEQFF.

This clonotype was seen at least ten times. The chain combines TRBV28 with TRBJ2-5; D may be TRBD2 (7 bases). Germline V gene sequence: CDR1 MDHEN, CDR2 SYDVKM. The CDR3 sequence is 14 residues long. Trimming stripped 3 bases from V and 1 base from J, with 9 bases between. The CDR3 nucleotides are TGTGCCAGCAGTTTGGGAGGGGGCCAAGAGACCCAGTACTTC. Translating gives CASSLGGGQETQYF.

Many counts were recorded for this clonotype. The chain combines TRBV12-3 or TRBV12-4 with TRBJ1-1, with a possible D match to TRBD1 (5 bases). There are 15 residues in the CDR3. V was trimmed by 3 bases and J by 1 base, leaving 12 bases between them. CDR3 nucleotides: TGTGCCAGCAGTTTCGCCGCAAGGGGGAACACTGAAGCTTTCTTT. Amino acids: CASSFAARGNTEAFF.

This clonotype was seen at least ten times. CDR3 nucleotides: TGTGCCAGCAGCTTAAATCTGGGTTACGAGCAGTACTTC. This gives the protein CASSLNLGYEQYF. This sequence joins TRBV7-3 and TRBJ2-7; D is undetermined. Trimming stripped 1 base from V and 4 bases from J, with 8 bases between. Germline V gene sequence: CDR1 SGHTA, CDR2 FQGTGA. This CDR3 spans 13 amino acids.

This clonotype was detected many times. This chain joins TRBV20-1 and TRBJ1-1; possible D gene TRBD1, 6 bases. The CDR3 extends over 13 amino acids. V lost 5 bases and J 7 bases, leaving 17 bases between the germline ends. CDR1 is DFQATT and CDR2 is SNEGSKA in the germline V gene (reference sequence). CDR3 nucleotide sequence: TGCAGTGCTTGGTGGGGGGCCGGGCGTGAAGCTTTCTTT. Its protein product is CSAWWGAGREAFF.

On this clonotype: This may come from a read error, since a much larger clone is one base off. The V call is TRBV25-1, the J call TRBJ2-7; 7 bases are shared with TRBD1. CDR1 and CDR2 from the germline V gene are MGHDK and SYGVNS. V gave up 2 bases and J gave up 7 bases; unmatched junction bases: 20. This CDR3 has 18 residues. The CDR3 DNA sequence: TGTGCCAGCAGTGAACCAACAGACTACAGGGGCAGGGACAATGAGCAGTACTTC. It translates to CASSEPTDYRGRDNEQYF.

In this sample, this clonotype turned up many times. The chain combines TRBV2 with TRBJ1-1; a weak D match, TRBD1 (6 bases). CDR3 length: 13 residues. The ends were cut back, 5 bases at V and 11 bases at J, with 18 bases in the middle. Germline CDR1 is SNHLY and CDR2 is FYNNEI. The CDR3 DNA reads as TGTGCCAGCAGTTACGACAGGAGCCGTTGGGCTTTCTTT. Its protein product is CASSYDRSRWAFF.

This clonotype was counted at least ten times. The chain joins TRBV15 to TRBJ2-7, with D possibly TRBD2 on 5 matching bases. This CDR3 spans 15 amino acids. Germline V CDR1 and CDR2: LNHNV, YYDKDF (reference sequence). Trimming shortened V by 6 bases and J by 5 bases, and 20 bases separated the two germline ends. CDR3 loop: CATRKYLGVENEQYF. The CDR3 DNA reads TGTGCCACCAGAAAGTACCTCGGGGTAGAGAACGAGCAGTACTTC.

Here the CDR3 DNA reads TGTGCCAGCAGCTTAACGGGACAGGGGGTTTATAGGAATCAGCCCCAGCATTTT. This codes for CASSLTGQGVYRNQPQHF. This chain uses TRBV7-3 with TRBJ1-5, with 11 positions matching TRBD1. The CDR3 spans 18 residues. Germline CDR1 and CDR2: SGHTA and FQGTGA. V was clipped by 0 bases and J by 4 bases; unmatched bases: 8.

This clonotype was detected only a few times. A much larger clone differs from this one at a single base, so this may be a read error. J is TRBJ1-1 and V is TRBV7-8; 7 positions match TRBD1. The CDR3 has 13 residues. Germline trimming cut 5 bases from V and 3 bases from J; bases unmatched to any gene: 3. Germline assignment: CDR1 SGHVS and CDR2 FQNEAQ. The CDR3 coding sequence is TGTGCCAGCAGCGACAGGGCCTACACTGAAGCTTTCTTT. Amino acid sequence: CASSDRAYTEAFF.

The chain recombines TRBV5-4 with TRBJ2-1, with D unclear. Deletions cut 3 bases from V and 4 bases from J, with 14 bases between. CDR3 size: 15 residues. The germline V gene has CDR1 SGHNT and CDR2 YYREEE (reference sequence). The CDR3 loop is CASSSGLDMYNEQFF. In DNA, the CDR3 is TGTGCCAGCAGCTCAGGCCTAGACATGTACAATGAGCAGTTCTTC.

With respect to this clonotype: A much larger clone differs from this one at a single base, so this may be a read error. The chain carries TRBV6-5 and TRBJ1-1; TRBD1 is a possible D gene (5 bases). V was trimmed by 4 bases and J by 4 bases, leaving 10 bases between them. CDR1 and CDR2 from the germline V gene are MNHEY and SVGAGI. The length of the CDR3 is 13 residues. CDR3 nucleotides: TGTGCCAGCAGTTGCGGGGGGAGCACTGAAGCTTTCTTT. Translated: CASSCGGSTEAFF.

This clonotype came up many times. The V call is TRBV28, the J call TRBJ2-3; TRBD1 or TRBD2 may be the D gene (7 bases each). This CDR3 region has 16 residues. The V end was cut by 6 bases, the J end by 0 bases, with 16 bases between. The germline CDR1 and CDR2 sequences are MDHEN and SYDVKM. In DNA form, the CDR3 reads TGTGCCAGCAGGGGGGGGGGGACAGCTAGCACAGATACGCAGTATTTT. This codes for CASRGGGTASTDTQYF.

In this sample, this clonotype turned up a few times. The chain is built from TRBV5-4 and TRBJ2-5, with D possibly being TRBD2 (6 bases). The germline V and J ends were trimmed by 4 bases and 1 base, with 14 bases remaining between them. Germline loops: CDR1 SGHNT, CDR2 YYREEE (reference sequence). This CDR3 is built from 15 residues. The CDR3 protein is CASSPDRGTQETQYF. CDR3 coding DNA: TGTGCCAGCAGCCCGGACCGGGGGACCCAAGAGACCCAGTACTTC.

This clonotype was seen a few times. The chain employs TRBV4-2 and TRBJ2-7; no firm D call. The CDR3 is made up of 14 amino acids. CDR1 is LGHNA and CDR2 is YNFKEQ in the germline V gene. Trimming stripped 0 bases from V and 5 bases from J, with 11 bases between. The DNA for the CDR3 is TGTGCCAGCAGCCAAGATCTTTTCACCCACGAGCAGTACTTC. Its protein product is CASSQDLFTHEQYF.

This clonotype was detected a few times. V is TRBV20-1 and J is TRBJ2-2, with no clear D. Deletions cut 6 bases from V and 8 bases from J, with 16 bases between. The CDR3 contains 13 residues. Germline assignment: CDR1 DFQATT and CDR2 SNEGSKA (reference sequence). CDR3 protein: CSAQGPNRGELFF. DNA of the CDR3: TGCAGTGCCCAAGGCCCAAACCGAGGGGAGCTGTTTTTT.

This clonotype was found a few times. A read error may account for a junction end that differs from germline. The chain combines TRBV5-1 with TRBJ1-4; D remains unclear. In germline, CDR1 is SGHRS, CDR2 YFSETQ. This CDR3 contains 14 residues. In DNA, the CDR3 is TGTGCCAGCAGCCCGGGGTATGGTCATGAAAAACTGTTTTTT. The encoded protein is CASSPGYGHEKLFF. The variable domain in full, completed from reference TRBV5-1 and TRBJ1-4, reads KAGVTQTPRYLIKTRGQQVTLSCSPISGHRSVSWYQQTPGQGLQFLFEYFSETQRNKGNFPGRFSGRQFSNSRSEMNVSTLELGDSALYLCASSPGYGHEKLFFGSGTQLSVL.